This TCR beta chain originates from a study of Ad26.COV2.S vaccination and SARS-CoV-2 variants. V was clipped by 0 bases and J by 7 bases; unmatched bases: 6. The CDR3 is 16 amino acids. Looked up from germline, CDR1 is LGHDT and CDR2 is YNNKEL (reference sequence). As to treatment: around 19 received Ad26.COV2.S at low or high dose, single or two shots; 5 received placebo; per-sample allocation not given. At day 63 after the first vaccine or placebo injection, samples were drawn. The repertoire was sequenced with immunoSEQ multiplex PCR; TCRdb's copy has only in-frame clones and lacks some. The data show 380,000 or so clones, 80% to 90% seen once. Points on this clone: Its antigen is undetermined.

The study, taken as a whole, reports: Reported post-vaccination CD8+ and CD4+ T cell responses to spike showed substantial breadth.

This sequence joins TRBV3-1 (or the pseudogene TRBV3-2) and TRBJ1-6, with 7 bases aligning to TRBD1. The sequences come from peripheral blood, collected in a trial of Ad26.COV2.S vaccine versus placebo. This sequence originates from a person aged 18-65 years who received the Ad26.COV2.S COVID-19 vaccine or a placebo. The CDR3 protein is CASSQDFAGGNSPLHF. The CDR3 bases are TGTGCCAGCAGCCAAGACTTCGCAGGGGGGAATTCACCCCTCCACTTT.